This TCR beta chain was captured by sequencing in a study of blood T cell repertoires in COVID-19. Overall study: Some COVID-19 samples were acute and others convalescent; all came from the United States, Italy and Spain. Nucleic acid was either cDNA or gDNA, and it came from T cells, B-cell-depleted T cells, or PBMCs.

The CDR3 covers 16 residues. Germline V gene data show CDR1 as LNHNV and CDR2 as YYDKDF (reference sequence). Trimming removed 1 base at V and 4 bases at J, with 14 bases between. Per the study methods: Using reference gene primer amplification, nucleated cell counts were estimated. Only in-frame clones appear in the TCRdb table, and some are missing; sequencing was by immunoSEQ multiplex PCR. D and trimming come from the DNA, and the V and J calls and clone size come from that table. This table holds approximately 100,000 clones, roughly 83% found once. The V call is TRBV15, the J call TRBJ1-3; a weak D match, TRBD1 (6 bases). This receptor was taken from a woman in her sixties with acute or convalescent COVID-19. The sample was peripheral blood. In DNA form, the CDR3 reads TGTGCCACCAGCAGAGGTTCGAGGGGGAGAGGAAACACCATATATTTT. This gives the protein CATSRGSRGRGNTIYF.